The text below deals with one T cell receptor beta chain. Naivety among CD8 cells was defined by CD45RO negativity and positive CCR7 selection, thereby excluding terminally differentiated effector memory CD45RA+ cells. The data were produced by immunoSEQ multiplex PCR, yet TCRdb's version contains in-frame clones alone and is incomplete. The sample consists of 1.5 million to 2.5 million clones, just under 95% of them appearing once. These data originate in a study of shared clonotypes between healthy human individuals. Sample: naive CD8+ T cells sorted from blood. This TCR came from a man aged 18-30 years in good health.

The CDR3 here is CASTTTSGSYEQFF. CDR3 bases: TGTGCCAGCACCACGACTAGCGGGAGTTATGAGCAGTTCTTC. The chain combines TRBV7-9 with TRBJ2-1; 12 nucleotides match TRBD2. There are 14 residues in the CDR3. The trim removed 7 bases at V and 8 bases at J, leaving 6 bases unmatched. Per the germline V gene, CDR1 is SEHNR and CDR2 is FQNEAQ (reference sequence).